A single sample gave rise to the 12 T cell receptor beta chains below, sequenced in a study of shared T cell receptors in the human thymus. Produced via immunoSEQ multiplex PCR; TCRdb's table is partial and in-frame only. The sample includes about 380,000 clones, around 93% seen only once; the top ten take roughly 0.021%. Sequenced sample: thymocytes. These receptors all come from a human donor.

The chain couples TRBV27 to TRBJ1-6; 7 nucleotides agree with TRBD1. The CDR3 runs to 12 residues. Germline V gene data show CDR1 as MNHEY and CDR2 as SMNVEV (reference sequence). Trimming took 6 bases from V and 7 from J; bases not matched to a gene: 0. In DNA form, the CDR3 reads TGTGCCAGCAGGACAGGGAATTCACCCCTCCACTTT. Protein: CASRTGNSPLHF.

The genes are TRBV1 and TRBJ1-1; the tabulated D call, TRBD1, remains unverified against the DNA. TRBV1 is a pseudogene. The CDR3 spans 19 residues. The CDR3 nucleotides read TGCACCTTACCCGAGACCGGACAGGCCCCTTACAGTATGAACACTGAAGCTTTCTTT. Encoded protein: CTLPETGQAPYSMNTEAFF.

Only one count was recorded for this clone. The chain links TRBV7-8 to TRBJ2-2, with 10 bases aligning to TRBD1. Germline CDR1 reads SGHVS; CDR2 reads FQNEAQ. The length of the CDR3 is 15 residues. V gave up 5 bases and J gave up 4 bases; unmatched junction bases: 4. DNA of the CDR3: TGTGCCAGCAGCCGGGACAGGGGTTCCACCGGGGAGCTGTTTTTT. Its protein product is CASSRDRGSTGELFF.

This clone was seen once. The CDR3 DNA is TGCAGCGTTCGGCAGCCTCGAGCGGGAGAATACTACAATGAGCAGTTCTTC. Its translation is CSVRQPRAGEYYNEQFF. J is TRBJ2-1 and V is TRBV29-1; 8 bases match TRBD2. The junction had 15 bases not matched to a gene; V was cut back by 5 bases and J by 3 bases. Per germline, CDR1 SQVTM and CDR2 ANQGSEA. CDR3 length: 17 residues.

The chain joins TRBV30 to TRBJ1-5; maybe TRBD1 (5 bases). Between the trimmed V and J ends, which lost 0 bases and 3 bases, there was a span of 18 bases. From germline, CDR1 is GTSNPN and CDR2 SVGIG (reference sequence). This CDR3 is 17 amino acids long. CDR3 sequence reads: CAWSVQLGGGHNQPQHF. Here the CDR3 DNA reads TGTGCCTGGAGTGTCCAACTCGGAGGCGGACACAATCAGCCCCAGCATTTT.

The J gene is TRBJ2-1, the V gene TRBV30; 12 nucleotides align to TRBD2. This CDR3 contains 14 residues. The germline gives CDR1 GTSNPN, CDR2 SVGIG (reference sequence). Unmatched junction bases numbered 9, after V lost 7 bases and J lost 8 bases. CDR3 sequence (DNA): TGTGCCTCGAGCCGACTAGCGGGAGTACATGAGCAGTTCTTC. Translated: CASSRLAGVHEQFF. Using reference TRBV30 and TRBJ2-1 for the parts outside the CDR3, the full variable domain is SQTIHQWPATLVQPVGSPLSLECTVEGTSNPNLYWYRQAAGRGLQLLFYSVGIGQISSEVPQNLSASRPQDRQFILSSKKLLLSDSGFYLCASSRLAGVHEQFFGPGTRLTVL.

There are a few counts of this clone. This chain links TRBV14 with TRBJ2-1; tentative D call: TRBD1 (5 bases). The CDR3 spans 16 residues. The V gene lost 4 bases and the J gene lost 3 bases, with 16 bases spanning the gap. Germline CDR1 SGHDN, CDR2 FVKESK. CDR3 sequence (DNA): TGTGCCAGCAGCCGCCTAGGGGCGGACGGCTACAATGAGCAGTTCTTC. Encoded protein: CASSRLGADGYNEQFF.

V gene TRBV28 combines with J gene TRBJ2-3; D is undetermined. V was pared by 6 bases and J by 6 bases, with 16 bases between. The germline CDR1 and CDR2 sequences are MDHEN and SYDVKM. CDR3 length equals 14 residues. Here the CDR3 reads CASRIGGPRDTQYF. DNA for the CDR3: TGTGCCAGCAGAATAGGTGGACCCCGGGATACGCAGTATTTT.

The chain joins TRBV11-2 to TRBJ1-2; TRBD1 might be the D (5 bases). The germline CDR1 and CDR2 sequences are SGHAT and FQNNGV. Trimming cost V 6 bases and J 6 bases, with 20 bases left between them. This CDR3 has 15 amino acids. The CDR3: CASSNRGTSLDGYTF. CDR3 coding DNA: TGTGCCAGCAGTAATAGGGGAACTTCGCTGGATGGCTACACCTTC.

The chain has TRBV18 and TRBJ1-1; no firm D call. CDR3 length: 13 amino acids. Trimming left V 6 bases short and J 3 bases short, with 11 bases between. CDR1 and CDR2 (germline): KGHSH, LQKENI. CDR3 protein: CASSKGEDTEAFF. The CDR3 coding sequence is TGTGCCAGCTCCAAGGGTGAGGACACTGAAGCTTTCTTT.

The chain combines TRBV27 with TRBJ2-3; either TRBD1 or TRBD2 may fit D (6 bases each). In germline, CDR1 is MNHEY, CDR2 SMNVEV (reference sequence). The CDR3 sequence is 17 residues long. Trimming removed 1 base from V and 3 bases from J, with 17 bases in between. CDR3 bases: TGTGCCAGCAGTTTATTGGGGGGCGGCAGCGTGACAGATACGCAGTATTTT. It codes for CASSLLGGGSVTDTQYF.

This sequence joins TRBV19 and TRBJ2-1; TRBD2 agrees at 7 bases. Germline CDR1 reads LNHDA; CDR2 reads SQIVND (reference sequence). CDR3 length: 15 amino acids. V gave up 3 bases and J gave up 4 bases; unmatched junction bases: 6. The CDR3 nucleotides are TGTGCCAGTAGTATGTCGGCTAGCGGATACAATGAGCAGTTCTTC. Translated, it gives CASSMSASGYNEQFF.